The 16 T cell receptor beta chains below come from one sample, sequenced in a study of CXCR3-negative and CXCR3-positive naive CD8 T cells. Study findings and constraints: CXCR3-positive naive cells carried more hydrophobic TRB CDR3s than CXCR3-negative ones.

Researchers prepared the TRB cDNA libraries using 5' RACE with UMI labels. Reprocessing the 5' RACE reads, TCRdb reports a single entry for every CDR3 protein and omits DNA. The table lists over 50,000 distinct CDR3 sequences, with roughly 0.74% in the top ten. The antigens these receptors bind are not known. Material: naive CXCR3+ CD8+ T cells from blood. Subset noted: CD45RO-CCR7+CD27+CD95- naive CD8+ T cells expressing CXCR3 (TNR3+). The receptors shown here come from a human donor in good health. Some clones in this sample may be carry-over from other donors' samples.

This chain connects TRBV7-8 to TRBJ2-7; TCRdb designates TRBD1, a call that cannot be tested without DNA. The CDR3 consists of 18 residues. CDR1 and CDR2 from the germline V gene are SGHVS and FQNEAQ. The CDR3 protein is CASSLPGGSPVASHEQYF.

The chain joins TRBV20-1 to TRBJ2-7; TCRdb's D call of TRBD1 is untestable without DNA. This CDR3 has 13 amino acids. In germline, CDR1 is DFQATT, CDR2 SNEGSKA (reference sequence). This CDR3 is CSATDRASYEQYF.

This rearrangement joins TRBV4-3 to TRBJ2-7; no DNA is available, so the TRBD2 call from TCRdb remains unchecked. This CDR3 has 15 residues. CDR1 is LGHNA, CDR2 YSLEER, per germline. The CDR3 sequence: CASSQGPSGYYEQYF.

The chain links TRBV6-2 or TRBV6-3 to TRBJ1-2; TCRdb lists TRBD1, though no DNA is available to test this call. CDR1 and CDR2 (germline): MNHEY, SVGEGT. CDR3 length: 12 residues. This CDR3 reads CASSAGYYGYTF.

The rearrangement links TRBV4-1 to TRBJ1-2; lacking DNA, the TRBD1 call made by TCRdb goes unchecked. Germline CDR1 is MGHRA and CDR2 is YSYEKL. The CDR3 is 15 amino acids. The CDR3 is CASSQVNTGGSGYTF.

V gene TRBV6-1 combines with J gene TRBJ1-2; there is no DNA to check the TCRdb D call of TRBD1. Germline loops: CDR1 MNHNS, CDR2 SASEGT. The CDR3 spans 14 residues. This chain's CDR3 is CASRPPGREYGYTF.

The chain links TRBV4-1 to TRBJ2-7. CDR1 and CDR2 from the germline V gene are MGHRA and YSYEKL. This CDR3 region has 14 residues. The CDR3 is CASSQLDRSYEQYF.

The chain recombines TRBV10-3 with TRBJ1-2. Per germline, CDR1 ENHRY and CDR2 SYGVKD. The CDR3 covers 12 residues. This CDR3 reads CAVFGEVTGYTF.

This chain links TRBV7-3 with TRBJ2-7; TCRdb's D call of TRBD1 is untestable without DNA. This CDR3 is 14 amino acids long. Germline-derived CDR1 and CDR2 are SGHTA and FQGTGA. CDR3 in amino acids: CASSSSGTDYEQYF.

The chain joins TRBV7-2 to TRBJ1-2. The CDR3 consists of 14 residues. Germline V gene lookup returns CDR1 SGHTA and CDR2 FQGNSA. CDR3 protein: CASSLSPESYGYTF.

This clonotype is labeled medium-sized (0.01 to 0.1%) based on frequency. The V and J genes are TRBV5-1 and TRBJ2-7; the D call from TCRdb, TRBD1, cannot be confirmed without DNA. CDR1 and CDR2 from the germline V gene are SGHRS and YFSETQ. The CDR3 runs 15 residues. This CDR3 is CASSQPGQGSYEQYF.

The chain has TRBV6-6 and TRBJ2-5. This CDR3 comprises 12 residues. Germline values: CDR1 MNHNY, CDR2 SVGAGI (reference sequence). CDR3 residues: CASSLGRETQYF.

V is TRBV21-1 and J is TRBJ1-4. TRBV21-1 corresponds to a pseudogene. The CDR3 spans 14 residues. The CDR3 region is CASSNRGRGEKLFF.

J is TRBJ2-7 and V is TRBV7-6. CDR1 is SGHVS and CDR2 is FNYEAQ in the germline V gene. The CDR3 is 12 amino acids. CDR3 region: CASSDLSVKQYF.

V and J are TRBV20-1 and TRBJ1-3; TCRdb outputs TRBD1, but without DNA this stays unchecked. CDR3 length: 15 amino acids. Germline CDR1 DFQATT, CDR2 SNEGSKA (reference sequence). The CDR3 sequence: CSARDRGADGNTIYF.

CDR3 protein: CASSLYNREGTQYF. V usage is TRBV5-8 and J usage is TRBJ2-3; there is no DNA to check the TCRdb D call of TRBD2. CDR3 length: 14 residues. Germline V gives CDR1 SGHTS, CDR2 YDEGEE.